Listed here is a single TCR beta chain. Germline V gives CDR1 SGHVS, CDR2 FNYEAQ. The V gene lost 1 base and the J gene lost 5 bases, with 5 bases spanning the gap. This CDR3 is built from 12 residues. Per the original methods: Researchers report that nucleated cell counts were estimated from reference gene primer amplification. Here immunoSEQ multiplex PCR was the method, and the copy in TCRdb shows in-frame clones only, minus some. V, J and clone size are taken as reported in that table, and D and trimming were inferred from the DNA itself. The table records roughly 190,000 clones, 80% of them present only once. This sample is drawn from a study of blood T cell repertoires in COVID-19. Study-level information: Samples of COVID-19 (acute and convalescent) were obtained from the United States, Italy and Spain.

V is TRBV7-6 and J is TRBJ1-2; D is possibly TRBD1 (5 bases). The origin of this receptor is a man between 60 and 70 years old with acute or convalescent COVID-19. Material for sequencing was peripheral blood. The CDR3 region is CASSLGQYGYTF. Written as DNA, the CDR3 is TGTGCCAGCAGCTTAGGACAGTATGGCTACACCTTC.